A single sample is the source of the 22 T cell receptor beta chains below, sequenced in a study of blood T cell repertoires in COVID-19. Using immunoSEQ multiplex PCR, the repertoire was profiled, and TCRdb retains in-frame clones only, with some absent. The sample holds around 100,000 clones, 70% to 90% seen once. Input material: peripheral blood. These receptors all come from a human donor in a cohort sampled during active COVID-19.

V gene TRBV5-6 combines with J gene TRBJ1-1; D remains ambiguous. Between the trimmed V and J ends, which lost 0 bases and 6 bases, there was a span of 9 bases. CDR1 and CDR2 (germline): SGHDT, YYEEEE. The CDR3 is made up of 13 amino acids. CDR3 region: CASSLAEGAEAFF. The CDR3 DNA is TGTGCCAGCAGCTTGGCCGAAGGAGCTGAAGCTTTCTTT. The whole variable domain, remainder taken from reference TRBV5-6 and TRBJ1-1, is DAGVTQSPTHLIKTRGQQVTLRCSPKSGHDTVSWYQQALGQGPQFIFQYYEEEERQRGNFPDRFSGHQFPNYSSELNVNALLLGDSALYLCASSLAEGAEAFFGQGTRLTVV.

This chain links TRBV7-7 with TRBJ2-7; 11 bases are a match to TRBD2. The junction had 16 bases not matched to a gene; V was cut back by 5 bases and J by 4 bases. The CDR3 runs 18 residues. Germline CDR1 and CDR2: SSHAT and FNYEAQ (reference sequence). The CDR3 reads CASSPKERLAGNSYEQYF. The CDR3 DNA reads as TGTGCCAGCAGCCCCAAGGAGAGACTAGCGGGAAACTCTTACGAGCAGTACTTC.

V usage is TRBV5-1 and J usage is TRBJ1-2; D uncertain. The V gene's germline CDR1 is SGHRS and CDR2 YFSETQ. Trimming took 4 bases from V and 4 from J, leaving 17 bases between them. The CDR3 spans 15 residues. The CDR3 sequence: CASSPSVLGSYGYTF. The CDR3 DNA reads TGCGCCAGCAGCCCCTCGGTGTTAGGGAGCTATGGCTACACCTTC.

The J gene is TRBJ2-6, the V gene TRBV4-2; D unclear. CDR3 length: 15 amino acids. Germline loops: CDR1 LGHNA, CDR2 YNFKEQ. Between the trimmed V and J ends, which lost 4 bases and 1 base, there was a span of 8 bases. DNA of the CDR3: TGTGCCAGCAGCCCCGTCCCGTCTGGGGCCAACGTCCTGACTTTC. Translated: CASSPVPSGANVLTF.

The V call is TRBV7-2, the J call TRBJ1-2, with a weak D call TRBD1 (5 bases). In germline, CDR1 is SGHTA, CDR2 FQGNSA. V was clipped by 6 bases and J by 5 bases, with 10 bases between them. This CDR3 contains 12 residues. CDR3 protein: CASRGDSYGYTF. The CDR3 nucleotides are TGTGCCAGCAGAGGAGACAGTTATGGCTACACCTTC. The whole variable domain, remainder taken from reference TRBV7-2 and TRBJ1-2, is GAGVSQSPSNKVTEKGKDVELRCDPISGHTALYWYRQSLGQGLEFLIYFQGNSAPDKSGLPSDRFSAERTGGSVSTLTIQRTQQEDSAVYLCASRGDSYGYTFGSGTRLTVV.

This chain links TRBV6-5 with TRBJ2-2; 12 bases map to TRBD2. In germline, CDR1 is MNHEY, CDR2 SVGAGI. The CDR3 has 15 residues. The trim removed 6 bases at V and 3 bases at J, leaving 2 bases unmatched. The CDR3 DNA follows: TGTGCCAGCAGCAGACTAGCGGGAGACACCGGGGAGCTGTTTTTT. Protein sequence: CASSRLAGDTGELFF.

This clone was seen a single time. The chain has TRBV7-2 and TRBJ2-7, with 13 bases identical to TRBD2. The germline V gene has CDR1 SGHTA and CDR2 FQGNSA. The junction had 7 bases not matched to a gene; V was cut back by 2 bases and J by 0 bases. The CDR3 loop spans 18 amino acids. The CDR3, as DNA: TGTGCCAGCAGCTTACGGACTAGCGGGGGTCCGAGCTCCTACGAGCAGTACTTC. Translation: CASSLRTSGGPSSYEQYF.

The genes are TRBV4-1 and TRBJ1-2, with D possibly TRBD1 on 5 matching bases. CDR1 and CDR2 (germline): MGHRA, YSYEKL. The CDR3 loop spans 17 amino acids. Trimming took 1 base from V and 0 from J, leaving 15 bases between them. The CDR3 DNA sequence: TGCGCCAGCAGCCAAGGAGGCGGCAGGGCCGCTAACTATGGCTACACCTTC. It codes for CASSQGGGRAANYGYTF.

The chain is built from TRBV5-5 and TRBJ1-3; D is unclear. CDR3 size: 14 residues. Trimming removed 4 bases from V and 0 bases from J, with 8 bases in between. CDR1 SGHKS and CDR2 YYEKEE come from the germline V gene (reference sequence). This chain's CDR3 is CASSPRDSGNTIYF. DNA for the CDR3: TGTGCCAGCAGCCCGAGGGACTCTGGAAACACCATATATTTT.

The V and J genes are TRBV12-3 or TRBV12-4 and TRBJ2-2, with no clear D. The CDR3 consists of 13 residues. V was clipped by 7 bases and J by 2 bases, with 8 bases between them. The CDR3: CASTDSNTGELFF. The CDR3 DNA follows: TGTGCCAGCACAGATTCCAACACCGGGGAGCTGTTTTTT.

V and J are TRBV7-2 and TRBJ2-7, with 11 positions matching TRBD2. Germline V CDR1 and CDR2: SGHTA, FQGNSA. V lost 6 bases to trimming and J lost 2 bases; unmatched junction nucleotides: 3. The CDR3 consists of 14 residues. As DNA, the CDR3 is TGTGCCAGCAGTCGTAGCGGGGGGGCCTACGAGCAGTACTTC. Protein product: CASSRSGGAYEQYF.

The CDR3 region has the DNA TGTGCCAGCAGTCTACCAGGGGGCCAGGGCTACACCTTC. It is translated as CASSLPGGQGYTF. The rearrangement links TRBV27 to TRBJ1-2, with 8 bases fitting TRBD1. This CDR3 has 13 amino acids. The V segment lost 5 bases and the J segment 8 bases; nucleotides outside the gene matches: 7. Germline V CDR1 and CDR2: MNHEY, SMNVEV (reference sequence).

CDR3 sequence reads: CASRGGTDTQYF. The CDR3 nucleotides are TGTGCCAGTAGAGGGGGCACAGATACGCAGTATTTT. This rearrangement joins TRBV19 to TRBJ2-3, with TRBD1 as a possible D gene (5 bases). Germline assignment: CDR1 LNHDA and CDR2 SQIVND (reference sequence). This CDR3 has 12 residues. V was shortened by 6 bases and J by 1 base, with 5 bases between the two germline ends.

This chain connects TRBV5-4 to TRBJ2-1; 7 bases are shared with TRBD2. V gave up 0 bases and J gave up 6 bases; unmatched junction bases: 9. The CDR3 is made up of 16 amino acids. The germline gives CDR1 SGHNT, CDR2 YYREEE (reference sequence). CDR3 in amino acids: CASSLDPAGTSNEQFF. The CDR3 DNA follows: TGTGCCAGCAGCTTGGATCCAGCGGGAACTTCCAATGAGCAGTTCTTC.

The chain joins TRBV3-1 (or the pseudogene TRBV3-2) to TRBJ1-5, with a tentative D call TRBD1 (5 bases). The CDR3 is 13 residues long. Germline CDR1 reads LGHDT; CDR2 reads YNNKEL (reference sequence). V was cut by 8 bases and J by 4 bases, with 12 bases left in between. The CDR3, as DNA: TGTGCCAGCGGCAGGGCGGAAAATCAGCCCCAGCATTTT. This gives the protein CASGRAENQPQHF.

The rearrangement joins TRBV7-9 to TRBJ1-4, with 7 bases matching TRBD1. The CDR3 contains 14 residues. Germline assignment: CDR1 SEHNR and CDR2 FQNEAQ (reference sequence). Unmatched junction bases numbered 1, after V lost 0 bases and J lost 6 bases. The CDR3 here is CASSLARGDEKLFF. The CDR3 nucleotides read TGTGCCAGCAGCTTAGCCAGGGGGGATGAAAAACTGTTTTTT.

The table lists this clone with a few counts. V usage is TRBV5-1 and J usage is TRBJ2-5; D perhaps matches TRBD1 (6 bases). The V end lost 4 bases, the J end lost 2 bases, and 12 bases lay between the germline ends. CDR1 is SGHRS, CDR2 YFSETQ, per germline. This CDR3 has 14 residues. CDR3 DNA sequence: TGCGCCAGCAGCCGCGGACAGTTACAAGAGACCCAGTACTTC. This codes for CASSRGQLQETQYF.

CDR3 coding DNA: TGTGCCAGCAGACCAGGGGGAGCGGGCGAGCAGTACTTC. This translates into CASRPGGAGEQYF. This chain links TRBV12-3 or TRBV12-4 with TRBJ2-7, with D possibly TRBD1 on 7 matching bases. The CDR3 is made up of 13 amino acids. Trimming left V 6 bases short and J 6 bases short, with 15 bases between.

V usage is TRBV9 and J usage is TRBJ1-1, with D maybe TRBD1 (5 bases). Trimming took off 0 bases at V and 6 bases at J, with 9 bases between the two ends. CDR1 is SGDLS and CDR2 is YYNGEE in the germline V gene. This CDR3 is 13 amino acids long. The CDR3 region is CASSVGSGSEAFF. The CDR3 DNA is TGTGCCAGCAGCGTAGGGTCAGGGTCTGAAGCTTTCTTT.

The chain uses TRBV20-1 and TRBJ2-7; D call uncertain. This CDR3 is built from 11 residues. Germline V gives CDR1 DFQATT, CDR2 SNEGSKA (reference sequence). CDR3 sequence (DNA): TGCACCCTTGGAGTGATCTACGAGCAGTACTTC. Translation: CTLGVIYEQYF.

This clone appeared many times. J is TRBJ1-5 and V is TRBV12-5; D remains unclear. CDR3 length: 13 amino acids. Germline loops: CDR1 LGHNT, CDR2 FRNRAP. Trimming removed 6 bases from V and 5 bases from J, with 11 bases in between. As DNA, the CDR3 is TGTGCTAGTGGCCGAGGGCGGGATCAGCCCCAGCATTTT. Translating it yields CASGRGRDQPQHF.

CDR3 coding DNA: TGCGCCAGCAGCTTGGAAGGCGGACAAGAGACCCAGTACTTC. Translated, it gives CASSLEGGQETQYF. The chain has TRBV5-1 and TRBJ2-5; the D is unclear. This CDR3 comprises 14 residues. Per the germline V gene, CDR1 is SGHRS and CDR2 is YFSETQ. The V end lost 0 bases, the J end lost 2 bases, and 8 bases lay between the germline ends.